This entry lists 12 T cell receptor beta chains sequenced from one sample in a study of cytomegalovirus exposure and HLA in healthy donors. Data came from immunoSEQ multiplex PCR; TCRdb stores just in-frame clones and leaves some out. The sample has more than 250,000 clones, 70% to 90% seen once. What was sequenced was PBMCs. The receptors were gathered from a woman between 18 and 29 years old in good health and CMV-seronegative.

The chain is built from TRBV5-1 and TRBJ2-3, with 9 nucleotides matching TRBD1. The junction had 6 bases not matched to a gene; V was cut back by 3 bases and J by 4 bases. Germline V gives CDR1 SGHRS, CDR2 YFSETQ. The CDR3 is 15 amino acids. CDR3 sequence: CASSWGQGNADTQYF. The CDR3 DNA reads as TGCGCCAGCAGCTGGGGACAGGGTAACGCAGATACGCAGTATTTT.

This sequence joins TRBV15 and TRBJ2-2, with a weak D call TRBD2 (5 bases). The germline gives CDR1 LNHNV, CDR2 YYDKDF (reference sequence). The length of the CDR3 is 18 residues. V was trimmed by 2 bases and J by 4 bases, leaving 20 bases between them. The CDR3 bases are TGTGCCACCAGCAGAACCGCCCCCGGATGGGGAGTCACCGGGGAGCTGTTTTTT. Translated, it gives CATSRTAPGWGVTGELFF.

This rearrangement joins TRBV7-2 to TRBJ2-3; 7 nucleotides agree with TRBD2. Trimming at V came to 0 bases and at J to 5 bases, leaving 5 bases not matched to a gene. The CDR3 has 15 amino acids. Germline lookup yields CDR1 SGHTA and CDR2 FQGNSA. In DNA form, the CDR3 reads TGTGCCAGCAGCTTAGCGGGAGGGAGAGGAGATACGCAGTATTTT. Translation: CASSLAGGRGDTQYF.

The chain couples TRBV6-6 to TRBJ1-1; 9 positions match TRBD1. Germline V lookup: CDR1 MNHNY, CDR2 SVGAGI (reference sequence). The length of the CDR3 is 12 residues. J lost 10 bases, V lost 6 bases, and 6 bases had no gene match. CDR3 protein: CASSQHRGPAFF. In nucleotides, the CDR3 is TGTGCCAGCAGCCAACACAGGGGGCCAGCTTTCTTT.

The table lists this clone with a count of one. CDR3 sequence reads: CASSFGGYGYTF. The DNA for the CDR3 is TGTGCCAGCAGTTTCGGTGGCTATGGCTACACCTTC. The chain recombines TRBV28 with TRBJ1-2; unclear D gene. This CDR3 is 12 amino acids long. Germline CDR1 is MDHEN and CDR2 is SYDVKM. V was trimmed by 3 bases and J by 4 bases, leaving 6 bases between them.

The gene calls are TRBV9 and TRBJ2-2; 11 nucleotides match TRBD1. Per the germline V gene, CDR1 is SGDLS and CDR2 is YYNGEE. With V trimmed by 0 bases and J by 4 bases, 5 bases remained unmatched. The CDR3 is made up of 17 amino acids. CDR3 loop: CASSVEGQGATTGELFF. For the CDR3, the DNA is TGTGCCAGCAGCGTAGAAGGACAGGGGGCCACCACCGGGGAGCTGTTTTTT. Filled out from reference TRBV9 and TRBJ2-2, the complete variable domain reads DSGVTQTPKHLITATGQRVTLRCSPRSGDLSVYWYQQSLDQGLQFLIQYYNGEERAKGNILERFSAQQFPDLHSELNLSSLELGDSALYFCASSVEGQGATTGELFFGEGSRLTVL.

Here the CDR3 reads CASSFQGDEQYF. In DNA form, the CDR3 reads TGTGCCAGCTCATTTCAGGGGGACGAGCAGTACTTC. The chain has TRBV18 and TRBJ2-7; 7 bases are a match to TRBD1. CDR1 KGHSH and CDR2 LQKENI come from the germline V gene. J gave up 5 bases and V 5 bases, and 3 bases lay outside the gene matches. This CDR3 has 12 residues.

The rearrangement uses TRBV10-3 and TRBJ1-1, with D possibly matching TRBD1 (5 bases). V lost 6 bases, J lost 4 bases, and 12 bases lay in between. The CDR3 runs to 13 residues. Germline lookup yields CDR1 ENHRY and CDR2 SYGVKD. The DNA of the CDR3 is TGTGCCATCAGGGACCAGGGTAGCACTGAAGCTTTCTTT. This gives the protein CAIRDQGSTEAFF.

The rearrangement uses TRBV25-1 and TRBJ2-3; D is perhaps TRBD2 (6 bases). This CDR3 has 15 amino acids. The germline V and J ends were trimmed by 1 base and 2 bases, with 10 bases remaining between them. The V gene's germline CDR1 is MGHDK and CDR2 SYGVNS. The CDR3 DNA reads as TGTGCCAGCAGTGAATCGAGCGGGCACACAGATACGCAGTATTTT. This gives the protein CASSESSGHTDTQYF.

In nucleotides, the CDR3 is TGTGCCTGGACCTCAGGGACAGGGAGCACAGATACGCAGTATTTT. This encodes CAWTSGTGSTDTQYF. V usage is TRBV30 and J usage is TRBJ2-3; TRBD1 matches at 9 bases. The germline V gene has CDR1 GTSNPN and CDR2 SVGIG (reference sequence). V lost 4 bases to trimming and J lost 0 bases; unmatched junction nucleotides: 5. The CDR3 sequence is 15 residues long.

The chain couples TRBV27 to TRBJ2-1; tentative D call: TRBD2 (6 bases). CDR1 is MNHEY, CDR2 SMNVEV, per germline (reference sequence). The CDR3 totals 13 residues. Trimming left V 10 bases short and J 4 bases short, with 14 bases between. CDR3: CATGGDLYNEQFF. As DNA, the CDR3 is TGTGCCACTGGCGGGGACCTTTACAATGAGCAGTTCTTC.

The chain couples TRBV4-2 to TRBJ1-4; D not resolved. The CDR3 runs to 17 residues. In germline, CDR1 is LGHNA, CDR2 YNFKEQ. V gave up 0 bases and J gave up 6 bases, with 17 bases separating them. The CDR3 nucleotides read TGTGCCAGCAGCCAAGATCGTTACGGGATCGATCATGAAAAACTGTTTTTT. Encoded protein: CASSQDRYGIDHEKLFF.